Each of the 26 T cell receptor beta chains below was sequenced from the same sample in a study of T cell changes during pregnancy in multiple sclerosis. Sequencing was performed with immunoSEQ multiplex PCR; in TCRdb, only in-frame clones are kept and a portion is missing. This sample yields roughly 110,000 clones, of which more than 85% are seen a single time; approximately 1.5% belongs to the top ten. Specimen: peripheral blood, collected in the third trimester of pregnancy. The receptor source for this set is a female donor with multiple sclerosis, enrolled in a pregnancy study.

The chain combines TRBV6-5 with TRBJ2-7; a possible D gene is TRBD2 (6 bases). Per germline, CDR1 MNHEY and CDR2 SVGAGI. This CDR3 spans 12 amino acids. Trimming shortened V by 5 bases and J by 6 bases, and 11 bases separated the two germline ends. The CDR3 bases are TGTGCCAGCAGTCCCCTGGGAGGCGAGCAGTACTTC. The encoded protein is CASSPLGGEQYF.

Here the CDR3 DNA reads TGCGCCAGCAGCCAAAGTACAGGGGTGGGCACTGAAGCTTTCTTT. This codes for CASSQSTGVGTEAFF. The rearrangement links TRBV4-1 to TRBJ1-1, with 7 bases fitting TRBD1. CDR1 and CDR2 (germline): MGHRA, YSYEKL. The CDR3 totals 15 residues. V lost 2 bases and J lost 4; bases outside the gene matches: 7.

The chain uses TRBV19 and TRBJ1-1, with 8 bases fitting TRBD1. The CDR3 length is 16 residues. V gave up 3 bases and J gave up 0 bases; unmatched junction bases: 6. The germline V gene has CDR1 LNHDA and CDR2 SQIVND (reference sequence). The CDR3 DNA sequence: TGTGCCAGTAGTATCGGACAGGGAAGCATGAACACTGAAGCTTTCTTT. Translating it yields CASSIGQGSMNTEAFF.

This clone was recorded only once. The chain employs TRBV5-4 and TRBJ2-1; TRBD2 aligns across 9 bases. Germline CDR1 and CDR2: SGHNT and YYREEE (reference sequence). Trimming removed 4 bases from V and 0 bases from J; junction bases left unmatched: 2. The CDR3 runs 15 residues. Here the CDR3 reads CASSLSGSSYNEQFF. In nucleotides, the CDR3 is TGTGCCAGCAGCCTTAGCGGGAGCTCCTACAATGAGCAGTTCTTC. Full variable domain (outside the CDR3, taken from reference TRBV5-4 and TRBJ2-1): ETGVTQSPTHLIKTRGQQVTLRCSSQSGHNTVSWYQQALGQGPQFIFQYYREEENGRGNFPPRFSGLQFPNYSSELNVNALELDDSALYLCASSLSGSSYNEQFFGPGTRLTVL.

The CDR3 nucleotides are TGTGCCAGCAGCTTAGCGCTGGGCTTCAACGAGCAGTACTTC. It encodes CASSLALGFNEQYF. The rearrangement uses TRBV7-8 and TRBJ2-7; no clear D gene. The CDR3 consists of 14 residues. Germline CDR1 and CDR2: SGHVS and FQNEAQ. Trimming stripped 0 bases from V and 5 bases from J, with 11 bases between.

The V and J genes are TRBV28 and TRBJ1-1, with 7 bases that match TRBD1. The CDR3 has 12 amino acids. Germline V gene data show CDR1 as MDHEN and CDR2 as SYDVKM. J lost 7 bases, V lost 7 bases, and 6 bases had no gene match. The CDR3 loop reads CASIGQGDEAFF. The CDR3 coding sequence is TGTGCCAGCATCGGGCAGGGGGATGAAGCTTTCTTT.

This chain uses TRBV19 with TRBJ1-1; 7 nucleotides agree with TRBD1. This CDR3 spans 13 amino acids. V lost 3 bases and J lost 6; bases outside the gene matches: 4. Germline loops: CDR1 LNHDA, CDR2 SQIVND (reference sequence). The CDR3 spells CASSILDRSEAFF. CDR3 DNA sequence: TGTGCCAGTAGTATCCTGGACAGGTCTGAAGCTTTCTTT.

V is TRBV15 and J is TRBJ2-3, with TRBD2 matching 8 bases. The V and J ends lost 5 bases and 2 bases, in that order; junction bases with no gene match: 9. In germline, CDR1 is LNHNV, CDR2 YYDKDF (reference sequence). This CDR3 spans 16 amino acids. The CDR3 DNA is TGTGCCACCAGCTCACGTCGGGGGGGGACCACAGATACGCAGTATTTT. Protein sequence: CATSSRRGGTTDTQYF.

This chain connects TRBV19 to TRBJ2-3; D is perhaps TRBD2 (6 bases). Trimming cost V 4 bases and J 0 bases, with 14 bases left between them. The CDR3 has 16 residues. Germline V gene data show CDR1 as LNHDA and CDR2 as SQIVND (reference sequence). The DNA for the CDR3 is TGTGCCAGTAGTACCTGGGGGGATCCTAGCACAGATACGCAGTATTTT. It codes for CASSTWGDPSTDTQYF.

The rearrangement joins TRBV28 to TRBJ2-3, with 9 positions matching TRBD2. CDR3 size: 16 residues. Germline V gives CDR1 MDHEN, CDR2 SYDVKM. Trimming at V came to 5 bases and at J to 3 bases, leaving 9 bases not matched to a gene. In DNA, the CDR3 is TGTGCCAGCAGTCCCATAGCGGGAGTAGGGACAGATACGCAGTATTTT. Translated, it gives CASSPIAGVGTDTQYF.

This CDR3 reads CASSYPSGRGGEAFF. The DNA of the CDR3 is TGTGCCAGCAGTTACCCCTCCGGCAGGGGCGGTGAAGCTTTCTTT. The chain carries TRBV6-6 and TRBJ1-1; tentatively, D is TRBD1 (6 bases). This CDR3 is built from 15 residues. Between the trimmed V and J ends, which lost 2 bases and 7 bases, there was a span of 17 bases. Germline V gene lookup returns CDR1 MNHNY and CDR2 SVGAGI (reference sequence).

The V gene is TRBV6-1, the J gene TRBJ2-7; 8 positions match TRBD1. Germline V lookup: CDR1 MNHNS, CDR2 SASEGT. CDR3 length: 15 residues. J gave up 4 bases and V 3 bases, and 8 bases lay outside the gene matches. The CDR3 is CASSDSGTGEYEQYF. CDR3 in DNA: TGTGCCAGCAGTGACTCCGGGACAGGAGAGTACGAGCAGTACTTC.

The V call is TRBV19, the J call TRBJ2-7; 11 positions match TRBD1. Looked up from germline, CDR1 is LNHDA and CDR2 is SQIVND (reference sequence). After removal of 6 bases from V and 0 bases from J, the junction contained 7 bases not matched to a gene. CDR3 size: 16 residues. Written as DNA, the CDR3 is TGTGCCAGTAGCTCGGGGACAGGGGGAGGCTCCTACGAGCAGTACTTC. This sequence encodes CASSSGTGGGSYEQYF.

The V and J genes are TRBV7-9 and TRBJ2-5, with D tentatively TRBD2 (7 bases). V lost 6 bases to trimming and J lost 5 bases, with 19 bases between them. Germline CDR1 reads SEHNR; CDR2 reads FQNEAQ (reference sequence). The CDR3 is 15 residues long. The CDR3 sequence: CASSQKGGARETQYF. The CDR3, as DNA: TGTGCCAGCAGTCAAAAGGGGGGGGCGCGGGAGACCCAGTACTTC.

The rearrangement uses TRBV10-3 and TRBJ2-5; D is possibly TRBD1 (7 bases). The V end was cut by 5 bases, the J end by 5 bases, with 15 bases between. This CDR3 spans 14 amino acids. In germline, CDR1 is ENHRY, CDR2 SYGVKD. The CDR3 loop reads CAISRQTGRETQYF. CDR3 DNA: TGTGCCATCAGTCGACAGACAGGGAGGGAGACCCAGTACTTC.

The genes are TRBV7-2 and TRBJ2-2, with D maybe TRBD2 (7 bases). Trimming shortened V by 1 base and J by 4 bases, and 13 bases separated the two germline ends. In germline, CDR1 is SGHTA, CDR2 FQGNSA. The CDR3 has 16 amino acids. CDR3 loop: CASSLVGGGVTGELFF. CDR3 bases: TGTGCCAGCAGCTTAGTGGGGGGGGGCGTCACCGGGGAGCTGTTTTTT.

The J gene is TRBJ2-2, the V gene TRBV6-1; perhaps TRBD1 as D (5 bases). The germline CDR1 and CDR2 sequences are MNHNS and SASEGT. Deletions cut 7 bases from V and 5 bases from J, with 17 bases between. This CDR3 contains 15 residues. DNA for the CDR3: TGTGCCAGCACCCCCGGCAGGGCGGTAACCGGGGAGCTGTTTTTT. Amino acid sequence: CASTPGRAVTGELFF.

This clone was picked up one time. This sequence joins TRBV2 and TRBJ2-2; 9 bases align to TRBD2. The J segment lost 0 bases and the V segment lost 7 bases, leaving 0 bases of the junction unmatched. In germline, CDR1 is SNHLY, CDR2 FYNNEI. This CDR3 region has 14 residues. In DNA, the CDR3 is TGTGCCAGCACTAGCGGGGCGAACACCGGGGAGCTGTTTTTT. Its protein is CASTSGANTGELFF.

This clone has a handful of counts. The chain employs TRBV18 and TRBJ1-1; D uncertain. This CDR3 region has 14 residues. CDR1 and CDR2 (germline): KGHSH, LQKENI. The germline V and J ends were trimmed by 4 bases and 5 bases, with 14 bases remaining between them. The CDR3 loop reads CASSLGSRGTEAFF. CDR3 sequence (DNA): TGTGCCAGCTCACTGGGGAGTAGAGGGACTGAAGCTTTCTTT.

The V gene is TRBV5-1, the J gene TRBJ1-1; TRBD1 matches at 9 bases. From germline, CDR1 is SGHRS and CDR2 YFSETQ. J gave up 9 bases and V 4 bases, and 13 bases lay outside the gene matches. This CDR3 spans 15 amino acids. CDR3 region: CASSKGDRDRAQAFF. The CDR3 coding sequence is TGCGCCAGCAGCAAAGGGGACCGGGACAGGGCTCAAGCTTTCTTT.

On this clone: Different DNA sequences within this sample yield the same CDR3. The CDR3 region has the DNA TGTGCCAGCAGCCTAGGGGGGCAACAGCCCCAGCATTTT. Protein product: CASSLGGQQPQHF. The gene calls are TRBV7-9 and TRBJ1-5, with D tentatively TRBD1 (6 bases). CDR1 SEHNR and CDR2 FQNEAQ come from the germline V gene (reference sequence). The V gene lost 5 bases and the J gene lost 7 bases, with 12 bases spanning the gap. The CDR3 extends over 13 amino acids.

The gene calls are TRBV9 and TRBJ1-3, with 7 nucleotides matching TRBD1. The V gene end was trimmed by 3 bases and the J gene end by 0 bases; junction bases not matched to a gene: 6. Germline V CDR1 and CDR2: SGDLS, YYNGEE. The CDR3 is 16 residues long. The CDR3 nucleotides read TGTGCCAGCAGCGGGGACAGAGACCGCTCTGGAAACACCATATATTTT. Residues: CASSGDRDRSGNTIYF.

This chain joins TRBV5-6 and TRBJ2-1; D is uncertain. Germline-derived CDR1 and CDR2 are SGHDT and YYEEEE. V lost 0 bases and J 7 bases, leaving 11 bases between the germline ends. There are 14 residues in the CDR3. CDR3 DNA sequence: TGTGCCAGCAGCTTGGGGAGACGAGGAAATGAGCAGTTCTTC. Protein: CASSLGRRGNEQFF.

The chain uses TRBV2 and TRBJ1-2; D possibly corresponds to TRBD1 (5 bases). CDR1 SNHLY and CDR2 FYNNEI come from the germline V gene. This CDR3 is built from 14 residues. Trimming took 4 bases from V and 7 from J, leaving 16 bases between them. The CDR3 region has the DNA TGTGCCAGCAGTGGAACCCGGGACTTGGGTGGCTACACCTTC. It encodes CASSGTRDLGGYTF.

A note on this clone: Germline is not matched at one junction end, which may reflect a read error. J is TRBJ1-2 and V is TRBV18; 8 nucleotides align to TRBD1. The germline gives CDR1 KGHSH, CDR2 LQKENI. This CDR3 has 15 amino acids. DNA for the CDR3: TGTGCCAGCTCACCTGCGGACAGGGTTAACCATGGCTACACCTTC. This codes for CASSPADRVNHGYTF.

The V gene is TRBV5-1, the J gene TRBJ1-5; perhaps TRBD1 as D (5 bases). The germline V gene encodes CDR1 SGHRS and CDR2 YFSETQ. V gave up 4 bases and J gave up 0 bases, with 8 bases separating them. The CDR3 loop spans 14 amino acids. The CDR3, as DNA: TGCGCCAGCAGCCCGGGGGTTAGCAATCAGCCCCAGCATTTT. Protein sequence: CASSPGVSNQPQHF.